This TCR beta chain originates from a study of T cell responses to AZD1222 COVID-19 vaccine. For the study at large: Whether given at about 4 or about 12 weeks, second doses were pooled.

Broader study findings: Just 5 to 7 AZD1222 recipients were seropositive at baseline.

The germline gives CDR1 ENHRY, CDR2 SYGVKD. The CDR3 spans 22 residues. The V and J ends lost 3 bases and 3 bases, in that order; junction bases with no gene match: 24. Using immunoSEQ multiplex PCR, the repertoire was profiled, and TCRdb retains in-frame clones only, with some absent. This sample yields tens of thousands of clones, of which approximately 86% are seen a single time; around 15% belongs to the top ten. Details on this clone: The antigen is unknown.

The receptor's source is an adult in good health. The chain has TRBV10-3 and TRBJ1-2, with 11 bases aligning to TRBD1. The starting material was peripheral blood, obtained on day 0 of AZD1222 vaccination. Here the CDR3 reads CAISDNPGTGGYSARLDYGYTF. CDR3 DNA: TGTGCCATCAGTGACAATCCCGGGACAGGGGGTTATTCGGCACGGCTCGACTATGGCTACACCTTC.